Reported below is one T cell receptor (beta chain). Its matching antigen is unknown. This entry belongs to a study of STAT5B mutations in CD4+ large granular lymphocyte leukemia. For the study at large: Among healthy controls, a particular HLA allele went with more CDR3 'QG' motifs.

The ends lost 5 bases at V and 6 bases at J; junction bases unmatched: 11. Germline CDR1 and CDR2: MNHEY and SMNVEV (reference sequence). CDR3 size: 15 residues. Study-wide findings and caveats: Top patient clones used TRBV06 genes more often: 8/27 versus 2/35 in controls.

Generated by immunoSEQ multiplex PCR, the TCRdb table keeps only in-frame clones and is missing some. The sample carries tens of thousands of clones, around 85% recorded once. This receptor was obtained from a human donor in good health. Sequences were obtained from CD4+ T cells from blood buffy coats. The J gene is TRBJ2-7, the V gene TRBV27, with 9 bases fitting TRBD1. The CDR3 loop is CASSDLGTGGREQYF. The CDR3 nucleotides read TGTGCCAGCAGTGACCTTGGTACAGGGGGCCGCGAGCAGTACTTC.